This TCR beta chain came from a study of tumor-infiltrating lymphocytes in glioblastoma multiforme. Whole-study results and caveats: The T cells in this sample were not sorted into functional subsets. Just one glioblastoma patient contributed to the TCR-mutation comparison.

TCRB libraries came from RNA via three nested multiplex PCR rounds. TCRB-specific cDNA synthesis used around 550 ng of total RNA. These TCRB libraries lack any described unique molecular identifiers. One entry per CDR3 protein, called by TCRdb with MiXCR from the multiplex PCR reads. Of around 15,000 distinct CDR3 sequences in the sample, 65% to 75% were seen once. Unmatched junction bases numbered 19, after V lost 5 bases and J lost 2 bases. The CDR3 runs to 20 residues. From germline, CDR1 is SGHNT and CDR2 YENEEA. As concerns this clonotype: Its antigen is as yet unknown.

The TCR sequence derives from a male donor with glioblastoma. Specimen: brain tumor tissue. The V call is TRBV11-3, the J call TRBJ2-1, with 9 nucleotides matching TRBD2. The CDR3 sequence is CASSGGSSGISSGPYNEQFF. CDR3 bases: TGTGCCAGCAGCGGAGGATCTAGCGGGATAAGTTCGGGACCCTACAATGAGCAGTTCTTC.